These T cell receptor beta chains were read from a single sample in a study of cytomegalovirus exposure and HLA in healthy donors. Generated by immunoSEQ multiplex PCR, the TCRdb table keeps only in-frame clones and is missing some. The table shows 85,000 to 120,000 clones, with about 85% occurring only once. The sequenced sample consisted of PBMCs. These receptors were collected from a young woman in good health and CMV-seropositive. Both conserved end residues are part of each CDR3. A D gene is named only where the DNA matches it firmly. Size is stated for part of the rows, as once, few or many counts, or as a class when the clone is expanded.

-,TRBV6-5,TRBJ1-2,-,TGTGCCAGCAGTTACTCCGGGGGAGGCTATGGCTACACCTTC,CASSYSGGGYGYTF
-,TRBV13,TRBJ2-5,-,TGTGCCAGCAGCTTAGACCAGCAAGAGACCCAGTACTTC,CASSLDQQETQYF
-,TRBV2,TRBJ2-7,-,TGTGCCAGCAGTGAAGCGATGGGCCCCTACGAGCAGTACTTC,CASSEAMGPYEQYF
once,TRBV7-6,TRBJ2-3,TRBD1,TGTGCCAGCAGCAAACCGACCGGGACAGGACGCCCAGATACGCAGTATTTT,CASSKPTGTGRPDTQYF
-,TRBV7-8,TRBJ1-1,-,TGTGCCAGCAGCTTAGGGGGGCACGGATCCACTGAAGCTTTCTTT,CASSLGGHGSTEAFF
-,TRBV27,TRBJ2-3,-,TGTGCCAGCAGTACCGATCGGTCGCTCTACACAGATACGCAGTATTTT,CASSTDRSLYTDTQYF
-,TRBV10-2,TRBJ2-1,-,TGCGCCAGCAGCAAGAGGGGGGGATACAATGAGCAGTTCTTC,CASSKRGGYNEQFF
-,TRBV5-1,TRBJ2-1,TRBD2,TGCGCCAGCAGCCGGACTAGCGGGGGGGCTTACAATGAGCAGTTCTTC,CASSRTSGGAYNEQFF
-,TRBV7-2,TRBJ2-7,-,TGTGCCAGCAGCTTAGCGGGAGGAACCTACGAGCAGTACTTC,CASSLAGGTYEQYF
-,TRBV27,TRBJ2-1,TRBD2,TGTGCCAGCAGCCTCCGGACTAGCGGGGATTACAATGAGCAGTTCTTC,CASSLRTSGDYNEQFF
-,TRBV11-2,TRBJ1-3,-,TGTGCCAGCAGCTCTCTTAATCCCTACACCATATATTTT,CASSSLNPYTIYF
few,TRBV7-9,TRBJ1-5,-,TGTGCCAGCAGCTCGGACAGACACAATCAGCCCCAGCATTTT,CASSSDRHNQPQHF
once,TRBV6-5,TRBJ1-5,TRBD1,TGTGCCAGCAGCCCAACAGGGGCTCAGCCCCAGCATTTT,CASSPTGAQPQHF
few,TRBV6-1,TRBJ1-4,TRBD1,TGTGCCAGCAGTACACTACAGGGGATTGGGGAAAAACTGTTTTTT,CASSTLQGIGEKLFF
-,TRBV9,TRBJ1-2,TRBD1,TGTGCCAGCAGCGTCGGACAGGGGCCATACTATGGCTACACCTTC,CASSVGQGPYYGYTF
-,TRBV19,TRBJ1-4,-,TGTGCCAGCACAGGATCAGTCGATGAAAAACTGTTTTTT,CASTGSVDEKLFF
-,TRBV5-6,TRBJ2-5,-,TGTGCCAGCAGGGACAGGCGGGCGGGGGAGACCCAGTACTTC,CASRDRRAGETQYF
once,TRBV6-6,TRBJ1-2,TRBD1,TGTGCCAGCAGTTACGAGGACAGGGGTGGTTATGGCTACACCTTC,CASSYEDRGGYGYTF
once,TRBV2,TRBJ2-3,-,TGTGCCAGCAGATCCACTCCTCAGGTCACAGATACGCAGTATTTT,CASRSTPQVTDTQYF
-,TRBV7-9,TRBJ1-4,-,TGTGCCAGCAGCTTACACGGGGTTAATGAAAAACTGTTTTTT,CASSLHGVNEKLFF
once,TRBV18,TRBJ1-3,-,TGTGCCAGCTCACAACCCCCAGGGACTGGAAACACCATATATTTT,CASSQPPGTGNTIYF
-,TRBV5-1,TRBJ1-1,TRBD1,TGCGCCAGCAGCAAGGGACAGATGAACACTGAAGCTTTCTTT,CASSKGQMNTEAFF
-,TRBV11-2,TRBJ2-3,TRBD2,TGTGCCAGCAGCTCGAGGACTAGCGGGGGGCGCAGCACAGATACGCAGTATTTT,CASSSRTSGGRSTDTQYF
-,TRBV19,TRBJ1-3,-,TGTGCCAGTAGTGCGACAGGCTCTACCTTCTCTGGAAACACCATATATTTT,CASSATGSTFSGNTIYF
-,TRBV11-2,TRBJ1-1,-,TGTGCCAGCAGCTTCGGCGGGGGGAACACTGAAGCTTTCTTT,CASSFGGGNTEAFF
once,TRBV7-2,TRBJ1-2,TRBD1,TGTGCCAGCAGCCGAGGACAGGGGGGTTTCTATGGCTACACCTTC,CASSRGQGGFYGYTF
-,TRBV7-2,TRBJ1-2,-,TGTGCCAGCAGCTTATATGCCGGTAACTATGGCTACACCTTC,CASSLYAGNYGYTF
-,TRBV5-1,TRBJ1-3,-,TGCGCCAGCAGCTTGGCAGGGCGGTCTGGAAACACCATATATTTT,CASSLAGRSGNTIYF
-,TRBV9,TRBJ1-1,-,TGTGCCAGCAGCGTACAGGTCAGCAACACTGAAGCTTTCTTT,CASSVQVSNTEAFF
once,TRBV5-6,TRBJ1-5,-,TGTGCCAGCAGCTTGAGCGGGAGCAATCAGCCCCAGCATTTT,CASSLSGSNQPQHF
-,TRBV2,TRBJ1-5,-,TGTGCCAGCAGTCCCGAGACAGGAGACAATCAGCCCCAGCATTTT,CASSPETGDNQPQHF
-,TRBV10-3,TRBJ2-2,TRBD1,TGTGCCATCAGTGAGTCGGCGGGACAGGGGAACACCGGGGAGCTGTTTTTT,CAISESAGQGNTGELFF
-,TRBV10-3,TRBJ1-1,TRBD1,TGTGCCATCAGTGGCGGGACAGGGGAGGCTGAAGCTTTCTTT,CAISGGTGEAEAFF
-,TRBV20-1,TRBJ1-4,-,TGCAGTGCGCAGAAGAGGGAAAAACTGTTTTTT,CSAQKREKLFF
few,TRBV5-4,TRBJ1-4,-,TGTGCCAGCAGCTTGGGAGGGATCAAGCTGTTTTTT,CASSLGGIKLFF
-,TRBV7-2,TRBJ1-5,-,TGTGCCAGCAGCTCCTCTAGCAATCAGCCCCAGCATTTT,CASSSSSNQPQHF
once,TRBV2,TRBJ1-5,-,TGTACCAGCAGTGCATCACATAGCAATCAGCCCCAGCATTTT,CTSSASHSNQPQHF
-,TRBV25-1,TRBJ2-2,TRBD1,TGTGCCAGCAGTGAATCAATCCGGACAGGGGTGAACACCGGGGAGCTGTTTTTT,CASSESIRTGVNTGELFF
-,TRBV4-1,TRBJ2-1,TRBD1,TGCGCCAGCAGCCACCAGACAGGGCATTACAATGAGCAGTTCTTC,CASSHQTGHYNEQFF
-,TRBV5-6,TRBJ1-1,TRBD1,TGTGCCAGCAGCCAGGACAGGGACTATCTGAACACTGAAGCTTTCTTT,CASSQDRDYLNTEAFF
-,TRBV2,TRBJ1-5,-,TGTGCCAGCAGTGTAGAGAACAATCAGCCCCAGCATTTT,CASSVENNQPQHF
few,TRBV7-9,TRBJ1-5,-,TGTGCCAGCAGCTTAGGCACAGGGCGTAGCAATCAGCCCCAGCATTTT,CASSLGTGRSNQPQHF
few,TRBV25-1,TRBJ1-5,-,TGTGCCAGCAGTGAAGGCAGTGATAGCAATCAGCCCCAGCATTTT,CASSEGSDSNQPQHF
-,TRBV5-4,TRBJ1-4,-,TGTGCCAGCAGGGAGGACGTAAATGAAAAACTGTTTTTT,CASREDVNEKLFF
-,TRBV9,TRBJ2-3,TRBD2,TGTGCCAGCAGCCCCCGGGGAGGGGCCAGCACAGATACGCAGTATTTT,CASSPRGGASTDTQYF
-,TRBV14,TRBJ2-1,TRBD2,TGTGCCAGCAGCCAACTAGCGGGGAGCTCCTACAATGAGCAGTTCTTC,CASSQLAGSSYNEQFF
-,TRBV2,TRBJ2-5,TRBD2,TGTGCCAGCTCCGGACTAGCGGGGACCTGGGGACGGGAGACCCAGTACTTC,CASSGLAGTWGRETQYF
-,TRBV19,TRBJ2-7,TRBD1,TGTGCCAGTAGCACTCAAGGAGGGACAGGGATCTACGAGCAGTACTTC,CASSTQGGTGIYEQYF